This T cell receptor beta chain was found in a study of early T cells in non-severe SARS-CoV-2 infection. Study-wide points: VDJdb-based annotation leaned toward anti-spike CD8 responses and missed private and CD4 specificities.

Comment on this clonotype: Its target is not known.

Individual cDNA molecules were tagged with unique molecular identifiers. MiXCR, applied by TCRdb to the 5' RACE reads, yields one record per CDR3 protein. The data contain 90,000 to 100,000 distinct CDR3 sequences, around 14% of them seen just once; the ten biggest clones take up around 2.5%. Trimming removed 6 bases from V and 0 bases from J; junction bases left unmatched: 7. The V gene's germline CDR1 is MNHEY and CDR2 SVGEGT. This CDR3 has 15 amino acids. Sequencing used whole blood. This chain uses TRBV6-2 or TRBV6-3 with TRBJ2-7; 8 nucleotides align to TRBD1. This TCR was sampled from an adult who was a healthcare worker with PCR-confirmed SARS-CoV-2 infection or an uninfected control (not recorded which). The CDR3 DNA reads as TGTGCCAGCAGACCCGGGACAGGCCTCTCCTACGAGCAGTACTTC. The encoded protein is CASRPGTGLSYEQYF.